These T cell receptor beta chains were read from a single sample in a study of shared clonotypes between healthy human individuals. Data came from immunoSEQ multiplex PCR; TCRdb stores just in-frame clones and leaves some out. The sample comprises over 400,000 clones, approximately 80% of which are singletons, and more than 10% rests with the top ten. The sequenced sample was PBMCs. These receptors came from a woman aged 40 to 49 in good health. Some clones in this sample may be carry-over from other donors' samples. Both conserved end residues are part of each CDR3. A D gene is named only where the DNA matches it firmly. The listing skips clone size in some rows; elsewhere it reads once, few, many or a size class.

TRBJ1-5	TRBV6-1	-	once	CASSVGDQPQHF	TGTGCCAGCAGTGTTGGGGATCAGCCCCAGCATTTT
TRBJ2-1	TRBV9	-	-	CASSVSTSYNEQFF	TGTGCCAGCAGCGTCTCTACCTCCTACAATGAGCAGTTCTTC
TRBJ2-5	TRBV15	-	few	CATSRDRETQYF	TGTGCCACCAGCAGAGATAGGGAGACCCAGTACTTC
TRBJ2-7	TRBV29-1	TRBD1	-	CSVKVGQVSYEQYF	TGCAGCGTTAAGGTCGGACAGGTCTCCTACGAGCAGTACTTC
TRBJ1-2	TRBV20-1	-	-	CSAYTRGGYTF	TGCAGTGCTTACACCAGGGGCGGCTACACCTTC
TRBJ1-2	TRBV28	-	-	CASSLSGRGGGYTF	TGTGCCAGCAGTTTATCTGGCAGGGGTGGTGGCTACACCTTC
TRBJ2-7	TRBV30	-	-	CAWSSWGDEQYF	TGTGCCTGGAGTTCTTGGGGCGACGAGCAGTACTTC
TRBJ2-7	TRBV11-3	TRBD2	-	CASSLALGTIGYEQYF	TGTGCCAGCAGCTTAGCCCTCGGGACTATCGGATACGAGCAGTACTTC
TRBJ2-3	TRBV11-1	TRBD1	-	CASSSDRGDTQYF	TGTGCCAGCAGCTCGGACAGGGGGGATACGCAGTATTTT
TRBJ2-1	TRBV6-1	-	-	CASRAAPYNEQFF	TGTGCCAGCAGAGCAGCTCCTTACAATGAGCAGTTCTTC
TRBJ2-7	TRBV11-1	TRBD1	-	CASSLNRDRWSEQYF	TGTGCCAGCAGCTTAAACCGGGACAGATGGTCCGAGCAGTACTTC
TRBJ2-7	TRBV28	TRBD2	-	CATAQTSGRARGYEQYF	TGTGCCACCGCCCAGACTAGCGGGAGGGCCAGGGGTTACGAGCAGTACTTC
TRBJ1-1	TRBV5-1	-	-	CASSSDVVNTEAFF	TGCGCCAGCAGCTCGGACGTAGTGAACACTGAAGCTTTCTTT
TRBJ2-1	TRBV7-9	-	-	CASSWSTPEQFF	TGTGCCAGCAGCTGGTCCACCCCTGAGCAGTTCTTC
TRBJ2-3	TRBV2	TRBD2	-	CASSARLAGGDTQYF	TGTGCCAGCAGTGCCCGGTTAGCGGGCGGGGATACGCAGTATTTT
TRBJ2-3	TRBV6-5	-	-	CASSAASTDTQYF	TGTGCCTCCTCGGCAGCTAGCACAGATACGCAGTATTTT
TRBJ2-7	TRBV9	-	-	CASSASDGPYEQYF	TGTGCCAGCAGCGCCTCGGACGGGCCCTACGAGCAGTACTTC
TRBJ1-2	TRBV6-5	-	-	CASSPRSGTTGYTF	TGTGCCAGCAGTCCACGTTCCGGGACAACTGGCTACACCTTC
TRBJ1-2	TRBV29-1	-	-	CSVGPLCWGGSNYGYTF	TGCAGCGTGGGCCCCCTCTGCTGGGGGGGGTCTAACTATGGCTACACCTTC
TRBJ2-1	TRBV9	-	-	CASSVDGDGVEQFF	TGTGCCAGCAGCGTAGACGGAGACGGGGTTGAGCAGTTCTTC
TRBJ1-3	TRBV5-1	-	once	CASSLVNANSGNTIYF	TGCGCCAGCAGCCTGGTCAACGCTAACTCTGGAAACACCATATATTTT
TRBJ2-1	TRBV28	-	-	CASSLQRDWVREQFF	TGTGCCAGCAGTTTACAGAGGGATTGGGTTCGAGAGCAGTTCTTC
TRBJ1-6	TRBV9	-	-	CASSPSGTARSPLHF	TGTGCCAGCAGCCCGTCAGGCACCGCCCGTTCACCCCTCCACTTT
TRBJ2-2	TRBV9	TRBD2	-	CASSVLGLAAGELFF	TGTGCCAGCAGCGTCCTCGGACTAGCGGCCGGGGAGCTGTTTTTT
TRBJ1-1	TRBV29-1	-	-	CSVVRQNTEAFF	TGCAGCGTTGTACGACAGAACACTGAAGCTTTCTTT
TRBJ2-7	TRBV21-1	-	-	CASSTSGTTYEQYF	TGTGCCAGCAGCACTAGCGGGACTACCTACGAGCAGTACTTC
TRBJ2-7	TRBV2	TRBD1	-	CASSESGGTSYEQYF	TGTGCCAGCAGTGAATCAGGGGGAACGTCCTACGAGCAGTACTTC
TRBJ2-2	TRBV7-3	TRBD1	-	CASSLGTGPGTGELFF	TGTGCCAGCAGCTTAGGGACAGGGCCCGGCACCGGGGAGCTGTTTTTT
TRBJ2-7	TRBV15	-	many	CATSREEEIYEQYF	TGTGCCACCAGCAGAGAGGAGGAAATCTACGAGCAGTACTTC
TRBJ2-2	TRBV7-2	-	-	CASRTSGDGELFF	TGTGCCAGCAGGACCAGTGGGGACGGGGAGCTGTTTTTT
TRBJ2-4	TRBV2	TRBD2	-	CASSPTSGQNIQYF	TGTGCCAGCAGCCCGACTAGCGGTCAAAACATTCAGTACTTC